These T cell receptor beta chains were read from a single sample in a study of blood T cell repertoires in COVID-19. Measured with immunoSEQ multiplex PCR; TCRdb has only the in-frame clones, and not every one. The sample records 300,000 to 400,000 clones, around 90% being singletons. The sample was peripheral blood. All receptors derive from a woman aged 30 to 39 with COVID-19, enrolled during active disease. Both conserved end residues are part of each CDR3. D genes are given only for firm matches. The size of a clone is reported for some rows only, either as once, few or many, or as a class for expanded clones.

j_call clone_size cdr3_length v_call d_call cdr3_nt cdr3_aa
TRBJ2-1 NA 17 TRBV5-8 TRBD1 TGTGCCAGCAGCTTTTATGGCCGGACAGGGGGTTACAATGAGCAGTTCTTC CASSFYGRTGGYNEQFF
TRBJ1-3 NA 13 TRBV12-3/TRBV12-4 NA TGTGCCAGCACAGGGTTCTCTGGAAACACCATATATTTT CASTGFSGNTIYF
TRBJ2-1 NA 16 TRBV19 TRBD1 TGTGCCAGTAGTGCAATGTGGGACAGGGGGATGAATGAGCAGTTCTTC CASSAMWDRGMNEQFF
TRBJ2-3 NA 19 TRBV27 TRBD2 TGTGCCAGCAGTTTAATCTCGCTAGCGGTAGGATCTGGCACAGATACGCAGTATTTT CASSLISLAVGSGTDTQYF
TRBJ1-2 NA 14 TRBV7-9 NA TGTGCCAGCAGCTTCGCAGGGTCCGATCGGGGCTACACCTTC CASSFAGSDRGYTF
TRBJ1-2 NA 15 TRBV28 TRBD1 TGTGCCAGCAGTCCGCCGGACAGGCCCAGCTATGGCTACACCTTC CASSPPDRPSYGYTF
TRBJ1-1 NA 15 TRBV7-8 NA TGTGCCAGCAGCTCTCCCGGGGGGCCGAACACTGAAGCTTTCTTT CASSSPGGPNTEAFF
TRBJ2-1 NA 17 TRBV11-3 TRBD2 TGTGCCAGCAGCTTAGGACTAGCGGGAGGGCGAGCGGGTGAGCAGTTCTTC CASSLGLAGGRAGEQFF
TRBJ2-1 NA 13 TRBV6-4 NA TGTGCCAGCAGTGACTCCCAGGGCCATGAGCAGTTCTTC CASSDSQGHEQFF
TRBJ1-1 NA 17 TRBV5-1 TRBD1 TGCGCCAGCAGCTCCTCCGTATCTGGGACAGGGGGCACTGAAGCTTTCTTT CASSSSVSGTGGTEAFF
TRBJ2-1 NA 14 TRBV23-1 NA TGCGCCAGCAGTCAAGGACAAGACTTTGATGAGCAGTTCTTC CASSQGQDFDEQFF
TRBJ2-2 NA 16 TRBV6-2/TRBV6-3 NA TGTGCCAGCAGTTACTGGTCAGTGGCGAACACCGGGGAGCTGTTTTTT CASSYWSVANTGELFF
TRBJ1-2 NA 16 TRBV28 TRBD1 TGTGCCAGCAGTTTGGACGCGACAGGGGTAGTAGGGGGCTACACCTTC CASSLDATGVVGGYTF
TRBJ2-2 once 16 TRBV5-4 TRBD2 TGTGCCAGCAGCTTGGGGGGGACTAGCGGAGCTAGGGAGCTGTTTTTT CASSLGGTSGARELFF
TRBJ2-5 NA 15 TRBV27 TRBD2 TGTGCCAGCAGTTGGTCTAGCGGGGTAAGGGAGACCCAGTACTTC CASSWSSGVRETQYF
TRBJ2-3 NA 19 TRBV7-2 NA TGTGCCAGCAGCTTATTCCCAGGGGGCATCGCGGGAGGCACAGATACGCAGTATTTT CASSLFPGGIAGGTDTQYF
TRBJ2-1 NA 14 TRBV7-9 NA TGTGCCAGCAGAACCATGGGGGCCGTCACTGAGCAGTTCTTC CASRTMGAVTEQFF
TRBJ2-1 NA 14 TRBV10-2 TRBD2 TGCGCCAGCAGACTAGCGGGGGGTAGTGGGGAGCAGTTCTTC CASRLAGGSGEQFF
TRBJ1-2 NA 15 TRBV5-1 TRBD1 TGCGCCAGCAGCTCCTCGGGACAGGGTATCTATGGCTACACCTTC CASSSSGQGIYGYTF
TRBJ2-1 NA 13 TRBV11-2 NA TGTGCCAGCAACGGGGAGCCCTACAATGAGCAGTTCTTC CASNGEPYNEQFF
TRBJ2-5 NA 14 TRBV27 NA TGTGCCAGCAGTTTCGGGGGGCCGGGGGAGACCCAGTACTTC CASSFGGPGETQYF
TRBJ2-2 few 13 TRBV29-1 TRBD2 TGCAGCGGGAGCGGGGGCTACACCGGGGAGCTGTTTTTT CSGSGGYTGELFF
TRBJ2-3 NA 18 TRBV6-2/TRBV6-3 TRBD2 TGTGCCAGCAGTTACTCACCCCCTGCGGGAGGGAATACAGATACGCAGTATTTT CASSYSPPAGGNTDTQYF
TRBJ2-5 NA 20 TRBV9 TRBD2 TGTGCCAGCAGCCCGTCCCTTACTAGCGGGAGAGCCCCAACAGCGGAGACCCAGTACTTC CASSPSLTSGRAPTAETQYF
TRBJ1-2 NA 12 TRBV7-9 NA TGTGCCAGCAATGAGGCTGAGGTTAGCTACACCTTC CASNEAEVSYTF
TRBJ1-5 NA 14 TRBV27 NA TGTGCCAGCAGTTTACAGGGAAGCAATCAGCCCCAGCATTTT CASSLQGSNQPQHF
TRBJ2-3 NA 15 TRBV6-2/TRBV6-3 TRBD1 TGTGCCAGCAGTTACTGGCAGGGGGTACTGGATACGCAGTATTTT CASSYWQGVLDTQYF
TRBJ1-1 once 15 TRBV5-4 TRBD1 TGTGCCAGCAGCACACGGACAGGACCAAACACTGAAGCTTTCTTT CASSTRTGPNTEAFF
TRBJ2-2 NA 16 TRBV7-9 TRBD1 TGTGCCAGCAGCTTAGAAGGGACAGGGAACACCGGGGAGCTGTTTTTT CASSLEGTGNTGELFF
TRBJ2-5 once 16 TRBV4-3 TRBD1 TGCGCCAGCAGCCTGTCCGGGACAGGGGGCCAAGAGACCCAGTACTTC CASSLSGTGGQETQYF
TRBJ2-2 NA 18 TRBV7-2 TRBD2 TGTGCCAGCAGCTTAGCGCCCGGGACTAGTCGGACCACCGGGGAGCTGTTTTTT CASSLAPGTSRTTGELFF
TRBJ1-2 NA 14 TRBV10-3 TRBD1 TGTGCCATCAGTGCACGGGGGCAGGGGGATGGCTACACCTTC CAISARGQGDGYTF
TRBJ2-2 NA 17 TRBV24-1 TRBD2 TGTGCCACCAGTGAATATAGCGGGGAGTTGCACACCGGGGAGCTGTTTTTT CATSEYSGELHTGELFF
TRBJ1-5 NA 13 TRBV2 NA TGTGCCAGCGACTTCTCCGAGGATCAGCCCCAGCATTTT CASDFSEDQPQHF
TRBJ1-6 NA 13 TRBV4-1 NA TGCGCCAGCAGCCAAGATGGCAGTTCACCCCTCCACTTT CASSQDGSSPLHF
TRBJ1-1 once 15 TRBV10-3 NA TGTGCCATCAGTGAGTCAGGGGGAACGAACACTGAAGCTTTCTTT CAISESGGTNTEAFF
TRBJ2-5 NA 16 TRBV29-1 TRBD2 TGCAGCGCGGCGGGACTAGCGGGGGGCCGGGGAGAGACCCAGTACTTC CSAAGLAGGRGETQYF
TRBJ2-2 NA 15 TRBV13 NA TGTGCCAGCAGCTTATTTGGCAGGGCCACCGGGGAGCTGTTTTTT CASSLFGRATGELFF
TRBJ2-5 NA 19 TRBV7-2 TRBD2 TGTGCCAGCAGCTTGTCAGGCTGGGGGGGACTAGCGGGGCAAGAGACCCAGTACTTC CASSLSGWGGLAGQETQYF
TRBJ2-7 NA 15 TRBV11-3 NA TGTGCCAGCAGCCTCCGTTATCGGCGGGCTCCGACGGAGTACTTC CASSLRYRRAPTEYF
TRBJ2-3 NA 11 TRBV24-1 NA TGTGCCACCACCGACAAGGATACGCAGTATTTT CATTDKDTQYF
TRBJ2-5 NA 12 TRBV29-1 TRBD1 TGCAGCGGAGGACAGGGTTTCGAGACCCAGTACTTC CSGGQGFETQYF
TRBJ2-7 NA 14 TRBV5-1 NA TGCGCCAGCAGCCCTGGGAGGGCAGGGGTCGAGCAGTACTTC CASSPGRAGVEQYF
TRBJ1-1 NA 14 TRBV19 NA TGTGCCACATTGCCGGGCCCCGGGAGCACTGAAGCTTTCTTT CATLPGPGSTEAFF
TRBJ1-1 many 13 TRBV30 TRBD1 TGTGCCTGGACCAGGACAGGGAGCACTGAAGCTTTCTTT CAWTRTGSTEAFF
TRBJ1-1 few 14 TRBV19 NA TGTGCCAGTGGCTTAAGGGGCCAACACACTGAAGCTTTCTTT CASGLRGQHTEAFF
TRBJ1-2 NA 12 TRBV2 TRBD1 TGTGCCAGCAGTGTACAGGGGTATGGCTACACCTTC CASSVQGYGYTF
TRBJ1-4 NA 13 TRBV2 NA TGTGCCAGCAGTGAACCCTTTGGCGAAAAACTGTTTTTT CASSEPFGEKLFF
TRBJ1-1 few 12 TRBV12-3/TRBV12-4 NA TGTGCCAGCAGTTTAGAGGAGACGGGGGCTTTCTTT CASSLEETGAFF
TRBJ2-1 NA 12 TRBV6-2/TRBV6-3 TRBD2 TGTGCCAGCAGCCCGAAGAGGACTAGCATGTTCTTC CASSPKRTSMFF
TRBJ2-7 NA 13 TRBV10-1 NA TGCGCCAGCAGTGAGCCCCCAGGAGGAGAGCAGTACTTC CASSEPPGGEQYF
TRBJ2-1 NA 17 TRBV4-1 TRBD2 TGCGCCAGCAGCCAATGGCCACTAGCGGGTCGTAACAATGAGCAGTTCTTC CASSQWPLAGRNNEQFF
TRBJ2-1 NA 16 TRBV11-2 TRBD1 TGTGCCAGCAGCTTCACCGGGACAGGGGAACGCAATGAGCAGTTCTTC CASSFTGTGERNEQFF
TRBJ2-2 NA 14 TRBV11-3 NA TGTGCCAGCAGCCGCACGCGAGGGACCGGGGAGCTGTTTTTT CASSRTRGTGELFF